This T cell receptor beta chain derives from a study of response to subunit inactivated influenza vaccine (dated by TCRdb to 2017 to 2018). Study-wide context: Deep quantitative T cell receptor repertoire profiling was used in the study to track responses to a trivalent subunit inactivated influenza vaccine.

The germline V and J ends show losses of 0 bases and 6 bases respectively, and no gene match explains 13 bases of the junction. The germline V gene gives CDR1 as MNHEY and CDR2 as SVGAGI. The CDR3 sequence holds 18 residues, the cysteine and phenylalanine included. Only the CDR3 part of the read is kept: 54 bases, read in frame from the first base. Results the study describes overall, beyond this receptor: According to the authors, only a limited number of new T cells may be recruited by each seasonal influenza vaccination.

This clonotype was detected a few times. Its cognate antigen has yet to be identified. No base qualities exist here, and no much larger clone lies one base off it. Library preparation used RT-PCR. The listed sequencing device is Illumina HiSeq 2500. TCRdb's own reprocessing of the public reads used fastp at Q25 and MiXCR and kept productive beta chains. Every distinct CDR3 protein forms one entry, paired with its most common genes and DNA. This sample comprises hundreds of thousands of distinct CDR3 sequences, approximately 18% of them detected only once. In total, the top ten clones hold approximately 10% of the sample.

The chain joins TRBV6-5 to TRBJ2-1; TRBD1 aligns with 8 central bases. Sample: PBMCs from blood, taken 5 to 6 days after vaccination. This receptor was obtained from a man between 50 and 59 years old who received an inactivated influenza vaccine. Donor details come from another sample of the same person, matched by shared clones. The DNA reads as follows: TGTGCCAGCAGTTACTCCTTCCAGACAGGGGCTGGAGTCAATGAGCAGTTCTTC. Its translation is CASSYSFQTGAGVNEQFF.